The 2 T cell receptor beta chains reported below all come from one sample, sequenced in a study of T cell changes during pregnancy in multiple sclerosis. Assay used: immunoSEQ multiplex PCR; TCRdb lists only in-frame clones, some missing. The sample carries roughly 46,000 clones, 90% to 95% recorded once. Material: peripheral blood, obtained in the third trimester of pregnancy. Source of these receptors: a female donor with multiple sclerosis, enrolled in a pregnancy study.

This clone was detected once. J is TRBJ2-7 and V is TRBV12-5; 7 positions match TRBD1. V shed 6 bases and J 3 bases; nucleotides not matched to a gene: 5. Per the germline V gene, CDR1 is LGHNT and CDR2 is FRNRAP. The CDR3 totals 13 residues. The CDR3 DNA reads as TGTGCTAGTGGACTCAACAGGGGCTACGAGCAGTACTTC. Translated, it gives CASGLNRGYEQYF. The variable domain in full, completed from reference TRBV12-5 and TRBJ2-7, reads DARVTQTPRHKVTEMGQEVTMRCQPILGHNTVFWYRQTMMQGLELLAYFRNRAPLDDSGMPKDRFSAEMPDATLATLKIQPSEPRDSAVYFCASGLNRGYEQYFGPGTRLTVT.

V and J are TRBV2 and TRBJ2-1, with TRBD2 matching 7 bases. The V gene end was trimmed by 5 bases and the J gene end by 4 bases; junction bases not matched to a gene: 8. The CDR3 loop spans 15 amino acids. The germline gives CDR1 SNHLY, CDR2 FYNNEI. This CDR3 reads CASSPLADKYNEQFF. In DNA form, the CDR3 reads TGTGCCAGCAGTCCCCTAGCGGATAAATACAATGAGCAGTTCTTC.